The rows below give T cell receptor beta chains drawn from one sample of a study of T cells after yellow fever vaccination. Via MiXCR, TCRdb re-called the 5' RACE reads, giving one row per CDR3 protein. The sample shows 450,000 to 650,000 distinct CDR3 sequences, around a fifth of them seen only once. Source: PBMCs, taken roughly 20 days after the first yellow fever vaccination. The receptors were gathered from a man younger than 35 who received the YFV17D yellow fever vaccine. The CDR3 runs from the conserved cysteine through the conserved F or W. Fields, in order: V gene, clone size, J gene, CDR3 protein. Rows may omit the clone size; those that give it use once, few, many or a size class.

TRBV5-1,few,TRBJ2-2,CASSRQGSDTGELFF
TRBV4-1,NA,TRBJ2-2,CASSPILTGELFF
TRBV29-1,NA,TRBJ1-5,CSVVSGGGNQPQHF
TRBV18,NA,TRBJ1-1,CASSPREGGPFVTEAFF
TRBV20-1,once,TRBJ1-2,CSARARGPRYGYTF
TRBV4-1,many,TRBJ2-2,CASSQTPGAYTGELFF
TRBV18,few,TRBJ2-3,CASSTTGSTRDTQYF
TRBV1,few,TRBJ1-1,CTSSQGTGDMNTEAFF
TRBV4-1,NA,TRBJ2-1,CASSHLDILAYNEQFF
TRBV20-1,few,TRBJ1-6,CSAREGGRGLFSPLHF
TRBV27,NA,TRBJ1-1,CASSLYGGGTEAFF
TRBV5-1,few,TRBJ2-1,CASSPSPGQGFVASYNEQFF
TRBV6-5,many,TRBJ1-2,CASSFSGNYGYTF
TRBV19,few,TRBJ1-3,CASSPLSTGNTIYF
TRBV24-1,NA,TRBJ2-2,CAALYTGELFF
TRBV6-2/TRBV6-3,many,TRBJ2-5,CASSSWGKETQYF
TRBV9,NA,TRBJ1-1,CASSPDRVGAFF
TRBV28,NA,TRBJ2-1,CASSGSGGGVFNEQFF
TRBV30,few,TRBJ2-3,CAWSVLRVLTDTQYF
TRBV20-1,NA,TRBJ1-5,CSARAAGSLIGQPQHF
TRBV4-2,NA,TRBJ2-2,CASSQEARIYTGELFF
TRBV6-1,NA,TRBJ1-6,CASTAGRYNSPLHF
TRBV15,NA,TRBJ1-3,CATSRQGNTIYF
TRBV12-3/TRBV12-4,NA,TRBJ2-1,CASSYPGINEQFF
TRBV2,NA,TRBJ2-3,CASSDAGRGDTQYF
TRBV18,NA,TRBJ2-1,CASSPSVQGGQFF
TRBV7-2,NA,TRBJ2-7,CASSFTGYLSNEQYF
TRBV9,NA,TRBJ2-3,CASSVGGGPDTQYF
TRBV4-2,few,TRBJ1-6,CASSQDPTTGNNSPLHF
TRBV28,NA,TRBJ2-3,CASSDWTGGTDTQYF
TRBV5-1,few,TRBJ2-5,CASSTQGRGQETQYF
TRBV7-2,NA,TRBJ2-3,CASSRSSGNTDTQYF
TRBV25-1,NA,TRBJ2-5,CASSDRRGKETQYF
TRBV24-1,few,TRBJ1-2,CATSDSGQGNGYTF
TRBV10-3,NA,TRBJ2-4,CAISESFGSPNDQYF
TRBV7-9,few,TRBJ2-5,CASRPLTETQYF
TRBV5-1,NA,TRBJ2-1,CASSLAGASANEQFF
TRBV20-1,NA,TRBJ2-5,CSASPPSGGNQETQYF
TRBV10-1,few,TRBJ1-5,CASSESRQGPILNQPQHF
TRBV20-1,few,TRBJ1-1,CSASGAGDTEAFF
TRBV7-9,once,TRBJ2-7,CASSPVRTPYLYEQYF
TRBV7-9,few,TRBJ2-3,CASSRARTGGTDTQYF
TRBV20-1,many,TRBJ2-3,CSARVGGDTQYF
TRBV11-2,few,TRBJ2-5,CASSSDPGETQYF
TRBV27,NA,TRBJ1-6,CASSLYRTGYNSPLHF
TRBV7-8,NA,TRBJ2-3,CASSQTTDTQYF
TRBV12-3/TRBV12-4,few,TRBJ2-1,CASSLGLAGTQQFF
TRBV19,few,TRBJ2-1,CASSMGSGEQFF
TRBV12-3/TRBV12-4,NA,TRBJ1-2,CASSLGRYGYTF
TRBV20-1,many,TRBJ2-7,CSARDRGTYEQYF
TRBV20-1,NA,TRBJ1-3,CSAREGGIPGNTIYF